This is a list of T cell receptor beta chains from one sample in a study of blood T cell repertoires in COVID-19. Data came from immunoSEQ multiplex PCR; TCRdb stores just in-frame clones and leaves some out. The table lists about 120,000 clones, 82% of them singletons. Sample: peripheral blood. These receptors came from a human donor in a cohort sampled during active COVID-19. CDR3s include the opening cysteine and the closing phenylalanine or tryptophan. D genes are given only for firm matches. For some rows the clone size is stated as once, few or many, or as a class when expanded; others skip it.

few,TRBV12-5,TRBJ2-1,TRBD2,CASGLTLAGGLNEQFF,TGTGCTAGTGGTTTGACACTAGCGGGGGGGCTCAATGAGCAGTTCTTC
few,TRBV7-9,TRBJ2-5,TRBD1,CASSQGQVQETQYF,TGTGCCAGCAGCCAAGGACAGGTACAAGAGACCCAGTACTTC
NA,TRBV5-1,TRBJ2-4,NA,CASSLDSNWKNIQYF,TGCGCCAGCAGCTTGGACAGTAACTGGAAAAACATTCAGTACTTC
NA,TRBV2,TRBJ1-5,NA,CASSLSTSNQPQHF,TGTGCCAGCAGTTTGAGTACTAGTAATCAGCCCCAGCATTTT
NA,TRBV13,TRBJ2-7,TRBD2,CASSLTSGGANEQYF,TGTGCCAGCAGCCTGACTAGCGGGGGGGCGAACGAGCAGTACTTC
NA,TRBV11-2,TRBJ2-5,TRBD2,CASRTGLAQETQYF,TGTGCCAGCAGAACAGGACTAGCCCAAGAGACCCAGTACTTC
NA,TRBV18,TRBJ1-3,TRBD1,CASSPLNRGSSGNTIYF,TGTGCCAGCTCACCACTCAACAGGGGTAGCTCTGGAAACACCATATATTTT
NA,TRBV7-2,TRBJ1-6,TRBD1,CASSLRGQDNSPLHF,TGTGCCAGCAGCTTACGCGGACAGGATAATTCACCCCTCCACTTT
NA,TRBV7-2,TRBJ2-7,TRBD1,CASSSPGQGTYEQYF,TGTGCCAGCAGCTCACCCGGACAGGGAACCTACGAGCAGTACTTC
NA,TRBV28,TRBJ2-6,TRBD1,CASSLSYGQGSGANVLTF,TGTGCCAGCAGTTTATCGTACGGACAGGGATCCGGGGCCAACGTCCTGACTTTC
NA,TRBV6-6,TRBJ1-3,NA,CASRGQGFAGNTIYF,TGTGCCAGCAGGGGTCAGGGATTCGCTGGAAACACCATATATTTT
few,TRBV28,TRBJ1-5,NA,CASSLAPGSSYQPQHF,TGTGCCAGCAGTTTAGCCCCAGGGTCTAGTTATCAGCCCCAGCATTTT
NA,TRBV4-1,TRBJ1-2,TRBD1,CASSLPDRVDYGYTF,TGCGCCAGCAGCCTACCGGACAGGGTTGACTATGGCTACACCTTC
NA,TRBV2,TRBJ2-5,NA,CATSPPGETQYF,TGTGCCACCTCTCCACCGGGGGAGACCCAGTACTTC
once,TRBV19,TRBJ2-7,TRBD1,CASSPGTGNSYEQYF,TGTGCCAGTAGTCCCGGGACAGGGAACTCCTACGAGCAGTACTTC
NA,TRBV6-5,TRBJ2-2,TRBD2,CASKERGGNTGELFF,TGTGCCAGCAAGGAACGGGGGGGTAACACCGGGGAGCTGTTTTTT
NA,TRBV7-9,TRBJ2-7,NA,CASTTAGHRQYF,TGTGCCAGCACCACGGCGGGTCATAGGCAGTACTTC
NA,TRBV4-1,TRBJ2-3,NA,CASSQERSGGSSTDTQYF,TGCGCCAGCAGCCAAGAACGGTCAGGGGGGTCTAGCACAGATACGCAGTATTTT